The clone carrying this T cell receptor (beta chain) was counted ten times or more. The sample comes from a study of T cells after yellow fever vaccination. TCRdb re-called the 5' RACE reads with MiXCR, one entry per CDR3 protein. Among just under 600,000 distinct CDR3 sequences listed, approximately 13% were seen once. J was trimmed by 5 bases and V by 3 bases; bases with no gene match: 6. The CDR3 spans 14 residues. The source of this sequence is a man younger than 40 who received the YFV17D yellow fever vaccine. The input for sequencing was PBMCs, taken on the day of the yellow fever booster vaccination. The chain employs TRBV12-3 or TRBV12-4 and TRBJ1-1; 7 nucleotides align to TRBD1. The CDR3 DNA follows: TGTGCCAGCAGTTTCTCACAGGGGCGTACTGAAGCTTTCTTT. Amino acids: CASSFSQGRTEAFF.